This TCR beta chain stems from a study of cytomegalovirus exposure and HLA in healthy donors (dated by TCRdb to the late 2010s). In terms of the full investigation: In an earlier analysis of around 540 of the donors, 276 Gb of sequence data and just under 120 million unique TCR beta sequences from 180 million or so T cells were reported. A later analysis re-examined previously published TCR beta repertoires from roughly 720 donors and added high-resolution HLA genotyping to investigate patterns of TCR occurrence. Along with the approximately 600-subject first cohort, a separate validation cohort of 120 different subjects was used. The genetic ancestry cluster associated with self-reported Caucasian donors included roughly 84% of the 300 to 450 genotyped donors. The number of typed donors differed by locus: roughly 620-640 for A, B, C, DRB1 and DQB1; 522 for DQA1; around 610 for DPA1; and about 470 for DPB1. An earlier analysis of around 580 of the donors used high-throughput TCR beta sequencing to judge whether each TCR beta V gene segment behaved as functional or pseudogenic. Donor age, sex, ethnicity and CMV serostatus were collected together with the repertoire data. HLA typing covered class I and class II loci at four-digit resolution. Genome-wide SNP genotypes for about 65% of the roughly 670 donors were used in a later genetic analysis, which treated that subset as a discovery cohort. Across under 500 genotyped donors of the cohort, an average of approximately 220,000 unique TCR beta nucleotide sequences per donor were sequenced, and roughly 20% of those sequences were non-productive. Approximately 300 gigabases of sequencing data and 75 million to 85 million unique TCR sequences made up an early release that covered roughly 670 HLA-typed donors. Rather than drawing on any new phenotypic data, the later analysis identified candidate immune exposures from TCR beta sequences and the way those sequences occurred across donors. About five DR-DQ haplotypes were handled as single units for association and clustering, since linkage in the cohort was strong. The study used immunosequencing to profile the T cell repertoires of more than 650 subjects and linked those repertoires to cytomegalovirus serostatus. The study aimed to test whether signatures of past pathogen exposure could be identified by cataloging public T cell receptors. All discovery cohort repertoires had been generated using a single sequencing platform. High-throughput TCR immunosequencing, statistical association of individual TCRs with disease status, and machine learning were combined to predict cytomegalovirus infection status.

On this clone itself: Its antigen is not yet known. No much larger clone exists at a distance of one base, and base qualities are not known.

Library creation used the immunoSEQ multiplex PCR assay. For the multiplex PCR, a mixture combining 60 forward primers for TCR Vbeta segments and 13 reverse primers for TCR Jbeta segments was used. The CDR3 region of rearranged TCR beta genes was amplified from genomic DNA with a multiplex PCR assay. The amplified TCR beta libraries were sequenced on the Illumina HiSeq System as 87-base-pair reads. The authors' pipeline ran thus. Across the 500 to 750 repertoires, a later analysis counted 80 million or so unique TCR beta chains, roughly 11 million of which were shared by at least two donors. A nearest-neighbor algorithm error-corrected the raw reads and collapsed the reads into unique sequences, merging closely related sequences to remove PCR and sequencing errors. Alignment of CDR3 sequences to IMGT reference sequences was used to assign V, D and J gene segments. For a sequence to be retained, a match of at least six nucleotides to both a V gene segment and a J gene segment was required. A rearrangement counted as productive if the CDR3 had no stop codons and remained in frame with V and J, and every other rearrangement counted as non-productive. Following IMGT convention, CDR3 was defined as the stretch from the second conserved V-encoded cysteine up to the conserved J-encoded phenylalanine. In an earlier analysis of around 600 of the donors, sequences lacking an unambiguous match to a single V gene segment were excluded. An earlier analysis of fewer than 750 of the donors called V segments functional above 56.7% productive rearrangements and segregating when the between-donor standard deviation exceeded 5%. A statistical classification framework was developed to diagnose cytomegalovirus status using the catalog of TCR beta chain sequences. In a later analysis, V and J genes were assigned by comparing TCR nucleotide sequences against IMGT/GENE-DB human TR gene sequences. A later analysis assigned CDR3 sequences and most-parsimonious VDJ recombination scenarios with the TCRdist pipeline. In a later analysis, each TCR beta chain was defined by its CDR3 amino acid sequence together with its V-gene family, and reads without a unique V-gene family were excluded. As a way to deal with suspected cross-contamination and a sequencing artifact, a later analysis dropped roughly 620 nucleotide sequences that were highly shared and had low generation probability. In a later analysis, a clonal expansion index was calculated for each public chain from normalized within-repertoire ranks of inferred template counts. Generation probabilities in a later analysis came from a VDJ recombination model fitted to out-of-frame rearrangements, and those results were checked against IGoR. In a later analysis, hypergeometric tests were used to score TCR-TCR, TCR-HLA and TCR-CMV co-occurrence, with a repertoire-size bias correction applied to TCR pairs. To estimate false discovery rates, a later analysis permuted the HLA or CMV assignments 20 times. In a later analysis, co-occurring TCRs were grouped using DBSCAN, with TCRdist sequence similarity added in when clustering inside HLA-allele-positive subsets. Repertoires with fewer than 30,000 or more than 120,000 public chains were left out of co-occurrence clustering, as were a few repertoires with anomalous nucleotide sharing. The clones in this table, taken by TCRdb from immuneACCESS, are in-frame only. Not every clone is retained; where verified, under half of the shortfall comes from an unresolved V gene, and the cause of the rest is unknown. V, J and clone size were drawn from that table, and D and trimming were deduced from the DNA. Across this sample there are about 77,000 clones, with more than 75% seen only once. Around 3.7% of the sample is in the top ten clones.

The cohort consisted of more than 650 healthy bone marrow donors. All cohort members were sampled while nominally healthy, although unrecorded immune exposures were likely present. The donor tested CMV seronegative, placing the donor among the 300 to 400 seronegative members of the cohort. A peripheral blood sample was collected from each donor, and TCR beta sequencing was performed on peripheral blood mononuclear cells. Genomic DNA extraction from the blood cell samples was performed with the Qiagen DNeasy Blood Extraction Kit. Results the study describes overall, beyond this receptor: In both the original and validation cohorts, the classifier was reported to diagnose cytomegalovirus status with high specificity and sensitivity. When HLA alleles, especially DR and DQ, strongly co-occurred, attributing TCR associations to individual alleles was difficult. According to a later analysis, most CMV-associated TCR beta chains appeared to be HLA-restricted, and the HLA associations seemed to be driven largely by CMV exposure. Across donors, most TCR sequences were observed very rarely, whereas some public TCRs were present in many individuals. Because counts were too low, roughly 18 rarely observed V segments, including chromosome 9 orphons, were left out of the earlier analysis of over 550 of the donors. According to a later analysis, parvovirus B19, influenza, CMV and Epstein-Barr virus appeared linked to several top co-occurrence clusters. Broadly in line with IMGT annotations, most TCR beta V segments showed up in productive rearrangements about 87% or about 30% of the time in an earlier analysis of around 600 of the donors. Sequencing depth was assumed to be roughly uniform across donors in the presence/absence analyses, though that assumption may not hold. A further reported finding was that TCR beta sequences accurately predicted the HLA-A and HLA-B alleles for most subjects in the first cohort. In the study, 150 to 200 TCR beta chains were listed as associated with cytomegalovirus. Correlated functional status among segregating V segments might reflect linkage disequilibrium, but an unknown experimental factor could not be ruled out. In this cohort, only TCR beta chains were sequenced, and detectable features were limited by the absence of alpha or paired-chain data. Because the 87-base-pair reads could not distinguish some IMGT-functional V segments, including TRBV6-2 and TRBV6-3, those segments were excluded. In a later analysis, HLA-associated TCR beta chains showed more clonal expansion and lower generation probabilities than non-associated chains that were equally common. V-gene and J-gene trimming of TCR beta chains was associated with a missense DCLRE1C variant in a later genetic analysis, and the association was replicated in an independent cohort. The only immune exposure information available for the cohort was CMV serostatus. It was suggested by the authors that the approach could potentially be generalized to other disease states and immunological phenotypes. According to a later analysis, TCR association rates differed among HLA loci, with DRB1 alleles showing the most associated TCRs and HLA-C alleles showing the fewest. A later genetic analysis reported fewer N-insertions in productive TCRs among donors in an Asian-associated ancestry cluster than the 666-donor mean. Specific HLA alleles were associated with 15,000 to 20,000 TCR beta sequences at a false discovery rate of 0.05 in a later analysis. A cluster of highly shared sequence variants was judged likely to represent a technical artifact of the sequencing pipeline. In vitro tests confirmed that a few of the cytomegalovirus-associated TCR beta chains recognize cytomegalovirus antigens. HLA typing was unavailable for some donors at each locus, so association tests used only the typed subset.

The V end gives up 5 bases and the J end 0 bases, leaving 5 bases in the junction not matched to a gene. For CDR1 and CDR2, the germline V gene (reference sequence) lists SEHNR and FQNEAQ. The CDR3 sequence holds 16 residues, the cysteine and phenylalanine included. Only the CDR3 DNA is retained, 48 bases long and in frame from the first base. Sequenced: PBMCs. The sequence was obtained from a man between 40 and 49 years old in good health and CMV-seronegative. This chain joins TRBV7-9 to TRBJ2-3; 10 bases in the junction line up with TRBD1. The nucleotide sequence is given as TGTGCCAGCAGCCCAAGACAGGGGGCAAGCACAGATACGCAGTATTTT. Translated, this gives CASSPRQGASTDTQYF.